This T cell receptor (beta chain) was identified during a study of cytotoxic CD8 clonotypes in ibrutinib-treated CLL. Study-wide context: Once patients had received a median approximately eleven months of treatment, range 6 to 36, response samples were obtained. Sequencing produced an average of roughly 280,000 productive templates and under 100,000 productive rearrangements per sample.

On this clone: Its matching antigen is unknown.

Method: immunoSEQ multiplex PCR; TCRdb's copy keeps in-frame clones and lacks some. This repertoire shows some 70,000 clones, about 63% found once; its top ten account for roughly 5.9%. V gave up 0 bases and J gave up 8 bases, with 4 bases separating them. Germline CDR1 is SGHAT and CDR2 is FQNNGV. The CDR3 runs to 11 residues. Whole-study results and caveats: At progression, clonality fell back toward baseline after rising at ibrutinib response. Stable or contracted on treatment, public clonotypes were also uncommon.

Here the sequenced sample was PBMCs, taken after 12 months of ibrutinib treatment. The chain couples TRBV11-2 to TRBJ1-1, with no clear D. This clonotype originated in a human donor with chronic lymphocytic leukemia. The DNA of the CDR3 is TGTGCCAGCAGCTTAGAAGGAGAAGCTTTCTTT. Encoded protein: CASSLEGEAFF.